These 21 T cell receptor beta chains share one sample of origin, sequenced in a study of T cell responses to AZD1222 COVID-19 vaccine. Data came from immunoSEQ multiplex PCR; TCRdb stores just in-frame clones and leaves some out. The data hold under 45,000 clones, with roughly 88% observed a single time. The sample was peripheral blood, taken 28 days after the second AZD1222 dose. The receptors shown here come from an adult who received the AZD1222 COVID-19 vaccine.

The chain links TRBV19 to TRBJ1-4; the D gene is possibly TRBD1 (5 bases). Germline V CDR1 and CDR2: LNHDA, SQIVND (reference sequence). Trimming cost V 4 bases and J 3 bases, with 15 bases left between them. The CDR3 sequence is 16 residues long. CDR3 sequence (DNA): TGTGCCAGTAGTACAACCTCGGGGGGAGCTAATGAAAAACTGTTTTTT. The encoded protein is CASSTTSGGANEKLFF. Full variable domain (rest looked up from reference TRBV19 and TRBJ1-4): DGGITQSPKYLFRKEGQNVTLSCEQNLNHDAMYWYRQDPGQGLRLIYYSQIVNDFQKGDIAEGYSVSREKKESFPLTVTSAQKNPTAFYLCASSTTSGGANEKLFFGSGTQLSVL.

The gene calls are TRBV27 and TRBJ2-3; 9 positions agree with TRBD1. Germline lookup yields CDR1 MNHEY and CDR2 SMNVEV (reference sequence). The CDR3 is 14 residues long. Losses at the gene ends were 2 bases for V and 5 bases for J; bases not matched to a gene: 2. The CDR3 DNA follows: TGTGCCAGCAGTTTACCGGACAGGGGAGATACGCAGTATTTT. This codes for CASSLPDRGDTQYF.

This sequence joins TRBV5-5 and TRBJ2-5; 7 bases map to TRBD2. Trimming removed 5 bases from V and 2 bases from J; junction bases left unmatched: 3. Per germline, CDR1 SGHKS and CDR2 YYEKEE (reference sequence). This CDR3 is built from 13 residues. This CDR3 is CASSWEGQETQYF. CDR3 nucleotides: TGTGCCAGCAGTTGGGAGGGACAAGAGACCCAGTACTTC.

The V call is TRBV6-1, the J call TRBJ1-5; D is ambiguous. The CDR3 covers 13 residues. Germline CDR1 is MNHNS and CDR2 is SASEGT. The germline V and J ends were trimmed by 7 bases and 7 bases, with 14 bases remaining between them. The CDR3 loop is CASNRGESQPQHF. The CDR3 DNA follows: TGTGCCAGCAATCGCGGGGAGTCCCAGCCCCAGCATTTT.

The rearrangement uses TRBV7-6 and TRBJ2-7; D uncertain. CDR3 size: 14 residues. CDR1 and CDR2 from the germline V gene are SGHVS and FNYEAQ. Trimming shortened V by 1 base and J by 1 base, and 8 bases separated the two germline ends. The CDR3 sequence: CASSLVGQSYEQYF. CDR3 in DNA: TGTGCCAGCAGCTTAGTCGGCCAATCCTACGAGCAGTACTTC.

The V call is TRBV29-1, the J call TRBJ1-2; tentative D call: TRBD1 (6 bases). The V gene's germline CDR1 is SQVTM and CDR2 ANQGSEA. Trimming cost V 0 bases and J 4 bases, with 12 bases left between them. The CDR3 is made up of 14 amino acids. CDR3 nucleotides: TGCAGCGTTGAAGATCCGGGGGCGATCTATGGCTACACCTTC. This sequence encodes CSVEDPGAIYGYTF.

This rearrangement joins TRBV5-4 to TRBJ1-5, with TRBD1 matching 11 bases. The CDR3 covers 15 residues. From germline, CDR1 is SGHNT and CDR2 YYREEE (reference sequence). V lost 5 bases, J lost 6 bases, and 7 bases stayed unmatched. CDR3 sequence reads: CASSRDRGESQPQHF. In nucleotides, the CDR3 is TGTGCCAGCAGTCGGGACAGGGGGGAAAGTCAGCCCCAGCATTTT.

The chain uses TRBV3-1 (or the pseudogene TRBV3-2) and TRBJ1-2; D may be TRBD1 (6 bases). Germline CDR1 is LGHDT and CDR2 is YNNKEL (reference sequence). CDR3 length: 11 amino acids. V shed 6 bases and J shed 8 bases, with 10 bases lying between them. In DNA, the CDR3 is TGTGCCAGCAGAAACAGGGAGGGCTACACCTTC. Translated: CASRNREGYTF.

This chain joins TRBV19 and TRBJ2-2; the match to TRBD1 covers 7 bases. The length of the CDR3 is 14 residues. With 9 bases clipped from V and 4 bases from J, the junction kept 8 bases outside the gene matches. CDR1 LNHDA and CDR2 SQIVND come from the germline V gene (reference sequence). CDR3 in DNA: TGTGCCAGCAGATCCGGGACAGTCACCGGGGAGCTGTTTTTT. Amino acid sequence: CASRSGTVTGELFF.

There are a few counts of this clone. The junction does not match germline at one end; this may be a read error. V and J are TRBV7-7 and TRBJ2-5; D may be TRBD2 (6 bases). The germline CDR1 and CDR2 sequences are SSHAT and FNYEAQ (reference sequence). The CDR3 is 14 residues long. In nucleotides, the CDR3 is TGTGCTAGCAGCTTAGGAGGGGTCCAAGAGACCCAGTACTTC. Protein product: CASSLGGVQETQYF.

DNA for the CDR3: TGTGCCAGCAGCCAAGTCGCGGGGGATGGCTACACCTTC. Protein: CASSQVAGDGYTF. V usage is TRBV3-1 (or the pseudogene TRBV3-2) and J usage is TRBJ1-2, with TRBD1 as a possible D gene (5 bases). V was trimmed by 1 base and J by 6 bases, leaving 9 bases between them. The germline CDR1 and CDR2 sequences are LGHDT and YNNKEL (reference sequence). CDR3 length: 13 amino acids.

J is TRBJ2-1 and V is TRBV5-1; D might be TRBD2 (5 bases). The CDR3 runs to 13 residues. The V end lost 1 base, the J end lost 7 bases, and 9 bases lay between the germline ends. The germline V gene encodes CDR1 SGHRS and CDR2 YFSETQ. In DNA, the CDR3 is TGCGCCAGCAGCTTGCGACGCGGGAATGAGCAGTTCTTC. Its protein is CASSLRRGNEQFF.

The J gene is TRBJ1-5, the V gene TRBV7-2, with a weak D call TRBD1 (5 bases). This CDR3 has 14 residues. Germline V CDR1 and CDR2: SGHTA, FQGNSA. V lost 5 bases, J lost 3 bases, and 11 bases lay in between. CDR3 sequence (DNA): TGTGCCAGCAGCCTTCAGGGATACAATCAGCCCCAGCATTTT. As protein: CASSLQGYNQPQHF.

The chain links TRBV2 to TRBJ1-5; D is unresolved. Germline values: CDR1 SNHLY, CDR2 FYNNEI. Trimming removed 3 bases from V and 4 bases from J, with 13 bases in between. The CDR3 is 15 residues long. The CDR3 DNA follows: TGTGCCAGCAGTGACGATGGGCAGATGAATCAGCCCCAGCATTTT. Protein product: CASSDDGQMNQPQHF.

This chain joins TRBV6-4 and TRBJ2-1; no reliable D call. Deletions cut 4 bases from V and 0 bases from J, with 13 bases between. Germline V gene lookup returns CDR1 MRHNA and CDR2 SNTAGT. This CDR3 is built from 16 residues. CDR3 nucleotides: TGTGCCAGCAGTGCCCAATGGGCTAGCTCCTACAATGAGCAGTTCTTC. It translates to CASSAQWASSYNEQFF.

This chain uses TRBV10-3 with TRBJ2-1, with 14 positions matching TRBD2. The junction had 2 bases not matched to a gene; V was cut back by 6 bases and J by 7 bases. CDR3 length: 14 residues. Looked up from germline, CDR1 is ENHRY and CDR2 is SYGVKD. CDR3 coding DNA: TGTGCCATCAGGACTAGCGGGGGGGCAAATGAGCAGTTCTTC. Protein: CAIRTSGGANEQFF.

The V gene is TRBV7-9, the J gene TRBJ2-3, with 7 positions matching TRBD2. J was trimmed by 3 bases and V by 5 bases; bases with no gene match: 11. The CDR3 is 16 residues long. The V gene's germline CDR1 is SEHNR and CDR2 FQNEAQ (reference sequence). Written as DNA, the CDR3 is TGTGCCAGCAGCAGCGGGGACTTCGGGGGGACAGATACGCAGTATTTT. Residues: CASSSGDFGGTDTQYF.

The J gene is TRBJ2-6, the V gene TRBV25-1; TRBD1 agrees at 7 bases. Germline V gene sequence: CDR1 MGHDK, CDR2 SYGVNS. This CDR3 is 14 amino acids long. With V trimmed by 4 bases and J by 8 bases, 5 bases remained unmatched. The CDR3 DNA reads as TGTGCCAGCAGTGCGACAGGGACGACCAACGTCCTGACTTTC. It encodes CASSATGTTNVLTF.

This chain uses TRBV6-5 with TRBJ1-2; 7 nucleotides align to TRBD1. The ends lost 2 bases at V and 8 bases at J; junction bases unmatched: 8. From germline, CDR1 is MNHEY and CDR2 SVGAGI. This CDR3 has 14 amino acids. CDR3 amino acids: CASSYKGQARGYTF. Written as DNA, the CDR3 is TGTGCCAGCAGTTACAAAGGACAGGCAAGGGGCTACACCTTC.

The rearrangement links TRBV28 to TRBJ2-7; 8 bases line up with TRBD1. CDR1 is MDHEN and CDR2 is SYDVKM in the germline V gene. This CDR3 has 17 residues. Germline trimming cut 3 bases from V and 3 bases from J; bases unmatched to any gene: 13. CDR3 in amino acids: CASSFGDRQTWDYEQYF. The CDR3 DNA reads as TGTGCCAGCAGTTTTGGGGACAGGCAAACTTGGGACTACGAGCAGTACTTC.

To note about this clone: Other nucleotide sequences in the sample specify the same CDR3. The rearrangement joins TRBV5-1 to TRBJ2-7; D gene uncertain. The CDR3 is 12 residues long. The ends were cut back, 1 base at V and 3 bases at J, with 5 bases in the middle. Germline V gene sequence: CDR1 SGHRS, CDR2 YFSETQ. In nucleotides, the CDR3 is TGCGCCAGCAGCTTGACTGACTACGAGCAGTACTTC. This sequence encodes CASSLTDYEQYF. Based on the CDR3 plus reference TRBV5-1 and TRBJ2-7, the full variable domain is KAGVTQTPRYLIKTRGQQVTLSCSPISGHRSVSWYQQTPGQGLQFLFEYFSETQRNKGNFPGRFSGRQFSNSRSEMNVSTLELGDSALYLCASSLTDYEQYFGPGTRLTVT.